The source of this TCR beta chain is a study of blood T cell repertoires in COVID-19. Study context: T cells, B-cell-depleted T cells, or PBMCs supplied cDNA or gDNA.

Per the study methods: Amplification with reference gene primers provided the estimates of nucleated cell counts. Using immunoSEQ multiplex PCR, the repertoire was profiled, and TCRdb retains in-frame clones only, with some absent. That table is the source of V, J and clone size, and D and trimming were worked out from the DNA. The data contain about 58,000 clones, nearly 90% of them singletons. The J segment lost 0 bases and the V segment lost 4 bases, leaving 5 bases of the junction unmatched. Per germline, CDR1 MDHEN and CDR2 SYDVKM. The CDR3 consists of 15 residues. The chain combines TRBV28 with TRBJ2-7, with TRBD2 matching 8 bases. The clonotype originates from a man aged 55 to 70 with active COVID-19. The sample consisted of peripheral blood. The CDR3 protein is CASSSSGPISYEQYF. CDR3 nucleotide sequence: TGTGCCAGCAGTTCTAGCGGGCCAATCTCCTACGAGCAGTACTTC.